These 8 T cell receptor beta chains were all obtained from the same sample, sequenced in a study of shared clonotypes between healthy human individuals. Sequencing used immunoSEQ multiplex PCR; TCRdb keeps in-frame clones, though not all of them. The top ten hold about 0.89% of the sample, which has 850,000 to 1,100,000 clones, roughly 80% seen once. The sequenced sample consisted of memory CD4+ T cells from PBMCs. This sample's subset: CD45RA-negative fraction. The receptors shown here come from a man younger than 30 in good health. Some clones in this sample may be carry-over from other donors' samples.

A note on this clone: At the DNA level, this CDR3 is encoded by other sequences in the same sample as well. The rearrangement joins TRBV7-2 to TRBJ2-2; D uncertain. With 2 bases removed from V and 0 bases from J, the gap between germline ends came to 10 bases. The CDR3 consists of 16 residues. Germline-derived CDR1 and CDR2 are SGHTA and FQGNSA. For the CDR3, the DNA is TGTGCCAGCAGCTTATTCGGACGGGCGAACACCGGGGAGCTGTTTTTT. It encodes CASSLFGRANTGELFF.

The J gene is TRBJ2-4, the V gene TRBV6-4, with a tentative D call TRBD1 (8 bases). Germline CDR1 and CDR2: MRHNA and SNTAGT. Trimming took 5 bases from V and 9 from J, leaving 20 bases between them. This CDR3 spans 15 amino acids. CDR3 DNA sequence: TGTGCCAGCAGTACAGGGGGGGAATCCTTCTGCATTCAGTACTTC. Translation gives CASSTGGESFCIQYF.

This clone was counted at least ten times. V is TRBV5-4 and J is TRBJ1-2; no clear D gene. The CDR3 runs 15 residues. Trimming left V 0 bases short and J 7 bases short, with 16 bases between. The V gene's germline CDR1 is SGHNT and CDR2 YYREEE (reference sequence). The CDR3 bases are TGTGCCAGCAGCTTGGGCCTAGGCCTGGGCGGTGGCTACACCTTC. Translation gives CASSLGLGLGGGYTF.

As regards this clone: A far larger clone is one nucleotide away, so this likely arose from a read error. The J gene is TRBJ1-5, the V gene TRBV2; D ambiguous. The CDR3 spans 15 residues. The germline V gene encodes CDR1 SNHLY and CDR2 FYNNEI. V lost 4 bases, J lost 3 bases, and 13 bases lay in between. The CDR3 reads CASSGFFRNNQPQHF. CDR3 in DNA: TGTGCCAGCAGTGGGTTTTTCAGGAACAATCAGCCCCAGCATTTT. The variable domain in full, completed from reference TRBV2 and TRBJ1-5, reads EPEVTQTPSHQVTQMGQEVILRCVPISNHLYFYWYRQILGQKVEFLVSFYNNEISEKSEIFDDQFSVERPDGSNFTLKIRSTKLEDSAMYFCASSGFFRNNQPQHFGDGTRLSIL.

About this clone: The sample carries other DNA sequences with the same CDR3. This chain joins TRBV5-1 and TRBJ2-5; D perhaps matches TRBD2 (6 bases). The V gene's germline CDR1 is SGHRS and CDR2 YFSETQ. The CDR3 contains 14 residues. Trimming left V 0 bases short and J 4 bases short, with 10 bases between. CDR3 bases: TGCGCCAGCAGCTTGGGACTGGGGGGAGAGACCCAGTACTTC. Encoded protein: CASSLGLGGETQYF.

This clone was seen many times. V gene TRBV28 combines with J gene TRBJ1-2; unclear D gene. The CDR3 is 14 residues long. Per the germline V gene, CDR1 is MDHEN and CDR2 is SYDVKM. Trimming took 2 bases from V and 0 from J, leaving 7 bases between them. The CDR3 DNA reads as TGTGCCAGCAGTTTACCAGCCTCTAACTATGGCTACACCTTC. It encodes CASSLPASNYGYTF.

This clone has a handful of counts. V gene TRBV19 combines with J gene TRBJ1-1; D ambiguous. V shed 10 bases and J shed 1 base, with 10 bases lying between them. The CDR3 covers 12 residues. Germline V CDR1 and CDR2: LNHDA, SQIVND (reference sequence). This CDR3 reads CATSQRNTEAFF. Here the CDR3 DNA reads TGTGCCACGTCACAGAGGAACACTGAAGCTTTCTTT.

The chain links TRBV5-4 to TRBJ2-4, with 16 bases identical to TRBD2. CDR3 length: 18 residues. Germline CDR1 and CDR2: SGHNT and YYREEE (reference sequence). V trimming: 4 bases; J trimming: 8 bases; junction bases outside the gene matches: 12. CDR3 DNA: TGTGCCAGCAGCCGAGGGACTAGCGGGAGGGGGGGTATAGACATTCAGTACTTC. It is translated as CASSRGTSGRGGIDIQYF.